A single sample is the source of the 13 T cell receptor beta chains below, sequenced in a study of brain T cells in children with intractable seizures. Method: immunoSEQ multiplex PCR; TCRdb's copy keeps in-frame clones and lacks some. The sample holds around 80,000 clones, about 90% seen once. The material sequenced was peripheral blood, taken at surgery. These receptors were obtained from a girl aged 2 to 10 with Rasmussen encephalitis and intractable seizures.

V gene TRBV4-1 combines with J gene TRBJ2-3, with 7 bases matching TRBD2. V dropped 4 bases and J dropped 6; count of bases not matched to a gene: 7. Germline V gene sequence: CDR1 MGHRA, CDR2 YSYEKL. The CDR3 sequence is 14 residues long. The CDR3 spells CASSPGGLLDTQYF. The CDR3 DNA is TGCGCCAGCAGCCCGGGGGGACTTCTGGATACGCAGTATTTT.

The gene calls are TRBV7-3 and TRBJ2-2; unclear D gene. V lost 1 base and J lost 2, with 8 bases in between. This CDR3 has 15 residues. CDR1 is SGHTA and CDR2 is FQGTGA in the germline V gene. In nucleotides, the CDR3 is TGTGCCAGCAGCTTAAGGGCAGGCAACACCGGGGAGCTGTTTTTT. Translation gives CASSLRAGNTGELFF.

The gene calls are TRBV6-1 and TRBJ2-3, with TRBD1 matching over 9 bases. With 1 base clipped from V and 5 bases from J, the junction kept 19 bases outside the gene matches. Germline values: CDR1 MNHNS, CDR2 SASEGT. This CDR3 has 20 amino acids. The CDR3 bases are TGTGCCAGCAGTGAAGTTCGGGACAGGGTAAGAGTCTGGGGAGGAGATACGCAGTATTTT. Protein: CASSEVRDRVRVWGGDTQYF.

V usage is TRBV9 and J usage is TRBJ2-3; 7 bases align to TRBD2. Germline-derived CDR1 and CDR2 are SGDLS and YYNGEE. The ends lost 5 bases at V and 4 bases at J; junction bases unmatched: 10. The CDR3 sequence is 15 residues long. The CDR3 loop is CASSFAGVGADTQYF. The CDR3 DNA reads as TGTGCCAGCAGTTTCGCGGGGGTGGGGGCAGATACGCAGTATTTT.

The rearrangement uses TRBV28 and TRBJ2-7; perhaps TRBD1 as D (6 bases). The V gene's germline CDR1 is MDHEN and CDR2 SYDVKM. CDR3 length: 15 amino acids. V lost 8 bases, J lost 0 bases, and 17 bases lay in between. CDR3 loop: CASPPAGTSSYEQYF. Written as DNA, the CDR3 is TGTGCCAGCCCTCCCGCTGGGACAAGCTCCTACGAGCAGTACTTC. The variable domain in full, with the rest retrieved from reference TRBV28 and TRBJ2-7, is DVKVTQSSRYLVKRTGEKVFLECVQDMDHENMFWYRQDPGLGLRLIYFSYDVKMKEKGDIPEGYSVSREKKERFSLILESASTNQTSMYLCASPPAGTSSYEQYFGPGTRLTVT.

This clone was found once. The CDR3 is CASSFIGDLNYGYTF. CDR3 nucleotide sequence: TGTGCCAGCAGTTTTATAGGGGATCTCAACTATGGCTACACCTTC. V and J are TRBV28 and TRBJ1-2; a weak D match, TRBD1 (5 bases). CDR3 length equals 15 residues. Germline CDR1 is MDHEN and CDR2 is SYDVKM. Trimming took 3 bases from V and 2 from J, leaving 13 bases between them.

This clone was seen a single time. The CDR3 DNA reads TGCAGTGCTCGAAACCTCCACGAGCAGTACTTC. Its translation is CSARNLHEQYF. The chain joins TRBV20-1 to TRBJ2-7, with D hard to call. Trimming pared 5 bases from V and 5 bases from J, leaving 10 bases between. This CDR3 region has 11 residues. Germline CDR1 reads DFQATT; CDR2 reads SNEGSKA (reference sequence).

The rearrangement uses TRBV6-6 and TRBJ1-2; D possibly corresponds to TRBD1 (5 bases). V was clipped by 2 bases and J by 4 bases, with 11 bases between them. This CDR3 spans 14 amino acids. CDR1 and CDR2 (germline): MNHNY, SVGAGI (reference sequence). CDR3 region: CASSYKWDGYGYTF. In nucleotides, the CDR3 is TGTGCCAGCAGTTACAAATGGGACGGCTATGGCTACACCTTC.

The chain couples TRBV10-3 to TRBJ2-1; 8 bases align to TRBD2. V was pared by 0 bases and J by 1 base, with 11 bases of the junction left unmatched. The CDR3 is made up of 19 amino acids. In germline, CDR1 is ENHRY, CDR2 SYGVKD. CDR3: CAISESPGVAGFSYNEQFF. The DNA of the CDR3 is TGTGCCATCAGTGAGTCACCTGGGGTAGCGGGGTTTTCCTACAATGAGCAGTTCTTC.

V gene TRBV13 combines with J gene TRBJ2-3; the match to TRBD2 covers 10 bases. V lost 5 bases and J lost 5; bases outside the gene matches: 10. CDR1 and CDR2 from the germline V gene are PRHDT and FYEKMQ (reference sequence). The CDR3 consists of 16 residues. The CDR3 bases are TGTGCCAGCAGCCCGGGCCTAGCGGGGGTTGAAGATACGCAGTATTTT. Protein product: CASSPGLAGVEDTQYF.

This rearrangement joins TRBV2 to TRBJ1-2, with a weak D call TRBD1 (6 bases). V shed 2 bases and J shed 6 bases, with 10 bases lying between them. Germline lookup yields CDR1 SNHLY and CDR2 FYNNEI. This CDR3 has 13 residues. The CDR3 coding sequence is TGTGCCAGCAGTGAACTCAGGGGAGATGGCTACACCTTC. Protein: CASSELRGDGYTF. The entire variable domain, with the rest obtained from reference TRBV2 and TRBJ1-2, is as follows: EPEVTQTPSHQVTQMGQEVILRCVPISNHLYFYWYRQILGQKVEFLVSFYNNEISEKSEIFDDQFSVERPDGSNFTLKIRSTKLEDSAMYFCASSELRGDGYTFGSGTRLTVV.

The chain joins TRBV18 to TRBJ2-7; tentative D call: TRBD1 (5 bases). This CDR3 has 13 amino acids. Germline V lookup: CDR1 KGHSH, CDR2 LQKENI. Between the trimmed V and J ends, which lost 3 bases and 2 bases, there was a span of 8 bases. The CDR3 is CASSPGLTYEQYF. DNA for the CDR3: TGTGCCAGCTCACCGGGGCTGACCTACGAGCAGTACTTC. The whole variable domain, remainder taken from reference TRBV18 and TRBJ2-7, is NAGVMQNPRHLVRRRGQEARLRCSPMKGHSHVYWYRQLPEEGLKFMVYLQKENIIDESGMPKERFSAEFPKEGPSILRIQQVVRGDSAAYFCASSPGLTYEQYFGPGTRLTVT.

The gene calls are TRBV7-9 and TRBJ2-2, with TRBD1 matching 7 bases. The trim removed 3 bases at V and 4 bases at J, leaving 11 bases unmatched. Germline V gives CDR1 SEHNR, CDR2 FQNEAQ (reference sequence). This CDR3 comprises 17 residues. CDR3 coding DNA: TGTGCCAGCAGCTTGACCTTACAGGGGCGGATCACCGGGGAGCTGTTTTTT. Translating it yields CASSLTLQGRITGELFF. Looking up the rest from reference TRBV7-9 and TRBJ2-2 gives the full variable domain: DTGVSQNPRHKITKRGQNVTFRCDPISEHNRLYWYRQTLGQGPEFLTYFQNEAQLEKSRLLSDRFSAERPKGSFSTLEIQRTEQGDSAMYLCASSLTLQGRITGELFFGEGSRLTVL.